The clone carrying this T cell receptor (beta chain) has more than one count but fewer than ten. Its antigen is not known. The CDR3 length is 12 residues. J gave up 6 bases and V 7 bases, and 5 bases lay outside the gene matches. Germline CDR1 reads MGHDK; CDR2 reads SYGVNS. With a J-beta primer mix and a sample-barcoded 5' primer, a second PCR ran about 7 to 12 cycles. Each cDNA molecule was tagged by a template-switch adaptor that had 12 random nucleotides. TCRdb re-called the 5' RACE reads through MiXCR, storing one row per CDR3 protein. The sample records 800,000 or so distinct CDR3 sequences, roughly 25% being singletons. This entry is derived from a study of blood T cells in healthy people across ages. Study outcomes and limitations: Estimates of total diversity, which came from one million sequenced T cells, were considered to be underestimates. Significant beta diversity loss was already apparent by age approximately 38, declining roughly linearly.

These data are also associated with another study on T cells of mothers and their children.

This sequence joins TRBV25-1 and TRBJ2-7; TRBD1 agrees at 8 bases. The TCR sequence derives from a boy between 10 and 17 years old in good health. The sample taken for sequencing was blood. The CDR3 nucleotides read TGTGCCAGCACCCGAACAGGGGGCGAGCAGTACTTC. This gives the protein CASTRTGGEQYF.